A single sample is the source of the 9 T cell receptor beta chains below, sequenced in a study of T cell clonality in common variable immunodeficiency. TCRdb's table, derived via immunoSEQ multiplex PCR, lists solely in-frame clones and lacks some. The sample yields about 40,000 clones, without any singletons. Material for sequencing was peripheral blood mononuclear cells. These receptors came from a person aged 18 to 70 in good health.

This clone has at least ten counts. The read terminates 3 residues ahead of where the CDR3 ends, so the germline J gene completes it. The rearrangement links TRBV2 to TRBJ2-6, with 7 positions matching TRBD1. Germline loops: CDR1 SNHLY, CDR2 FYNNEI. V lost 6 bases to trimming and J lost 1 base; unmatched junction nucleotides: 3. The CDR3 is made up of 15 amino acids. CDR3 bases read: TGTGCCAGCAGACAACAGGGGTCTGGGGCCAACGTC. Its protein product is CASRQQGSGANV. The entire CDR3 sequence reads CASRQQGSGANVLTF.

This clone was recorded many times. Partial CDR3 DNA: TGCAGTGCTAGGGGGGGATACCAAGAGACG. It is translated as CSARGGYQET. The full CDR3 protein is CSARGGYQETQYF. This chain uses TRBV20-1 with TRBJ2-3; TRBD2 might be the D (6 bases). The CDR3 is cut off 3 residues early in the read; its end comes from the germline J gene. Germline CDR1 reads DFQATT; CDR2 reads SNEGSKA (reference sequence). The length of the CDR3 is 13 residues.

This clone was counted at least ten times. The read gets to within 3 residues of the CDR3 end, and the germline J gene fills in the rest. The J gene is TRBJ2-7, the V gene TRBV20-1; the match to TRBD2 covers 10 bases. The CDR3 spans 15 residues. CDR1 is DFQATT, CDR2 SNEGSKA, per germline (reference sequence). The V and J ends lost 5 bases and 3 bases, in that order; junction bases with no gene match: 10. The CDR3 is CSASPSGRVGYEQYF. The part of the CDR3 DNA that was read is TGCAGTGCTTCCCCTAGCGGGAGAGTCGGCTACGAG.

This clone was counted many times. The read falls 3 residues short of the CDR3 end, and the missing part is taken from the germline J gene. The chain employs TRBV6-2 or TRBV6-3 and TRBJ2-7; 11 positions agree with TRBD2. Germline V gene sequence: CDR1 MNHEY, CDR2 SVGEGT. The V segment lost 2 bases and the J segment 3 bases; nucleotides outside the gene matches: 0. The CDR3 is 14 amino acids. This chain's CDR3 is CASSYGTSGYEQYF. CDR3 DNA (partial): TGTGCCAGCAGTTACGGGACTAGCGGCTACGAG.

Many counts were recorded for this clone. CDR3 DNA (partial): TGCGCCAGCAGCACCGCGACAGGGGGCGAAAAA. It translates to CASSTATGGEK. The whole CDR3 reads CASSTATGGEKLFF. The rearrangement links TRBV5-1 to TRBJ1-4; 10 nucleotides line up with TRBD1. Read sequence stops 3 residues before the CDR3 end, and the germline J gene provides the missing end. V was clipped by 4 bases and J by 8 bases; unmatched bases: 5. CDR1 SGHRS and CDR2 YFSETQ come from the germline V gene. This CDR3 contains 14 residues.

This clone was counted only a few times. The read stops 3 residues short of the end of the CDR3; the missing end is completed from the germline J gene. The genes are TRBV7-8 and TRBJ2-3; D possibly corresponds to TRBD1 (5 bases). The CDR3 contains 14 residues. CDR1 is SGHVS, CDR2 FQNEAQ, per germline. CDR3 amino acids: CASSPNTAPGTQYF. The DNA read from the CDR3 is TGTGCCAGCAGCCCTAATACCGCCCCAGGGACG.

This clone was observed at least ten times. The sequenced fragment ends 3 residues before the CDR3 boundary, so the rest is inferred from the germline J gene. The chain joins TRBV7-9 to TRBJ2-7; 8 bases line up with TRBD1. The junction had 6 bases not matched to a gene; V was cut back by 2 bases and J by 3 bases. The germline V gene encodes CDR1 SEHNR and CDR2 FQNEAQ (reference sequence). The CDR3 is 15 amino acids. The CDR3 sequence is CASSLQGALRYEQYF. The DNA read from the CDR3 is TGTGCCAGCAGCTTACAGGGGGCACTTCGCTACGAG.

In its sample, this clone was seen many times. The read ends 3 residues before the CDR3 terminus; that terminus is restored from the germline J gene. This sequence joins TRBV5-1 and TRBJ1-5; tentative D call: TRBD1 (5 bases). Trimming cost V 0 bases and J 2 bases, with 12 bases left between them. The CDR3 is 16 amino acids. The germline V gene has CDR1 SGHRS and CDR2 YFSETQ. The sequenced CDR3 bases are TGCGCCAGCAGCTTGGCGCAGGGTCGGGGCAATCAGCCC. Protein: CASSLAQGRGNQP. The CDR3, in full, reads CASSLAQGRGNQPQHF.

This clone was found many times. The read terminates 3 residues before the CDR3 end, so the remaining end is supplied by the germline J gene. This rearrangement joins TRBV7-9 to TRBJ2-4, with 7 bases aligning to TRBD2. Germline CDR1 SEHNR, CDR2 FQNEAQ (reference sequence). The CDR3 is 15 residues long. The V gene end was trimmed by 0 bases and the J gene end by 6 bases; junction bases not matched to a gene: 5. The sequenced part of the CDR3 DNA is TGTGCCAGCAGCTTAGCGGCAGGGAGGGGAAACATT. Translation: CASSLAAGRGNI. The entire CDR3 is CASSLAAGRGNIQYF.